Each of the 30 T cell receptor beta chains below was sequenced from the same sample in a study of technical replicates of blood from several donors listed by TCRdb under 2017. The method was the immunoSEQ multiplex PCR assay. TCRdb obtained this table from immuneACCESS and retained in-frame rearrangements with V and J assigned. These tables miss some clones; where compared with another copy, unresolved V genes account for less than half of the shortfall, and the remainder is unexplained. For this sample there are some 15,000 clones; 82% appear just once. The ten largest make up over 9% of the sample. The sequencing sample was made of PBMCs. The receptors were gathered from a human donor in good health. Some clones in this sample may be carry-over from other donors' samples.

This clone came up a few times. The chain carries TRBV10-3 and TRBJ1-2; D is unresolved. The length of the CDR3 is 16 residues. V lost 2 bases and J 5 bases, leaving 18 bases between the germline ends. Germline V lookup: CDR1 ENHRY, CDR2 SYGVKD. The DNA of the CDR3 is TGTGCCATCAGTGAGAACTCCGGGGTAAGGTCTTATGGCTACACCTTC. It translates to CAISENSGVRSYGYTF.

The chain combines TRBV29-1 with TRBJ2-7; D ambiguous. The length of the CDR3 is 15 residues. Deletions cut 0 bases from V and 4 bases from J, with 16 bases between. Germline values: CDR1 SQVTM, CDR2 ANQGSEA. The CDR3: CSVEDRKNPPYEQYF. Here the CDR3 DNA reads TGCAGCGTTGAAGACAGGAAAAACCCCCCTTACGAGCAGTACTTC.

The chain combines TRBV28 with TRBJ1-2; 9 bases agree with TRBD1. Losses at the gene ends were 4 bases for V and 1 base for J; bases not matched to a gene: 7. Looked up from germline, CDR1 is MDHEN and CDR2 is SYDVKM. The CDR3 loop spans 16 amino acids. The CDR3 coding sequence is TGTGCCAGCAGTTCTCCGGGACAGGGTGTTAACTATGGCTACACCTTC. Protein: CASSSPGQGVNYGYTF.

V is TRBV7-6 and J is TRBJ1-5; a possible D gene is TRBD1 (6 bases). From germline, CDR1 is SGHVS and CDR2 FNYEAQ. Trimming cost V 0 bases and J 4 bases, with 10 bases left between them. The CDR3 is 15 residues long. The CDR3 loop reads CASSLAPGENQPQHF. For the CDR3, the DNA is TGTGCCAGCAGCTTAGCCCCAGGGGAGAATCAGCCCCAGCATTTT.

The chain couples TRBV6-5 to TRBJ1-4; TRBD1 agrees at 7 bases. The V and J ends lost 5 bases and 7 bases, in that order; junction bases with no gene match: 7. The CDR3 covers 14 residues. CDR1 is MNHEY, CDR2 SVGAGI, per germline. The CDR3 loop is CASSPQQGTEKLFF. The CDR3 DNA sequence: TGTGCCAGCAGTCCCCAACAGGGGACTGAAAAACTGTTTTTT.

The rearrangement links TRBV2 to TRBJ2-5; 8 bases line up with TRBD1. Unmatched junction bases numbered 14, after V lost 9 bases and J lost 5 bases. The germline V gene encodes CDR1 SNHLY and CDR2 FYNNEI. This CDR3 comprises 15 residues. The CDR3 reads CASTYTGGLRETQYF. CDR3 bases: TGTGCCAGTACTTATACAGGGGGGCTTCGGGAGACCCAGTACTTC.

The J gene is TRBJ1-6, the V gene TRBV11-1, with D maybe TRBD1 (6 bases). Germline CDR1 reads SGHAT; CDR2 reads FQDESV (reference sequence). This CDR3 spans 14 amino acids. Trimming pared 2 bases from V and 11 bases from J, leaving 13 bases between. The CDR3 DNA is TGTGCCAGCAGCTTATGGGACACAGGACCACCCCTCCACTTT. It is translated as CASSLWDTGPPLHF.

J is TRBJ1-1 and V is TRBV18; no clear D gene. Per the germline V gene, CDR1 is KGHSH and CDR2 is LQKENI. With 3 bases removed from V and 5 bases from J, the gap between germline ends came to 13 bases. This CDR3 comprises 14 residues. The CDR3 DNA is TGTGCCAGCTCACCCGGGGTGAGTAGGACTGAAGCTTTCTTT. It is translated as CASSPGVSRTEAFF.

The gene calls are TRBV5-8 and TRBJ2-5, with D possibly TRBD1 on 5 matching bases. With 0 bases removed from V and 0 bases from J, the gap between germline ends came to 15 bases. Germline V gene sequence: CDR1 SGHTS, CDR2 YDEGEE. The CDR3 has 17 amino acids. The CDR3 coding sequence is TGTGCCAGCAGCTTGGGACTTGTGACAGCGAACCAAGAGACCCAGTACTTC. Encoded protein: CASSLGLVTANQETQYF.

The chain combines TRBV6-4 with TRBJ2-1; 13 positions agree with TRBD2. With V trimmed by 6 bases and J by 8 bases, 7 bases remained unmatched. Germline V gives CDR1 MRHNA, CDR2 SNTAGT. This CDR3 contains 15 residues. CDR3: CASSRLAGGSDEQFF. CDR3 DNA sequence: TGTGCCAGCAGCAGACTAGCGGGAGGAAGCGATGAGCAGTTCTTC.

The chain couples TRBV9 to TRBJ1-6, with a weak D call TRBD1 (6 bases). The CDR3 is 15 residues long. V was shortened by 2 bases and J by 6 bases, with 12 bases between the two germline ends. In germline, CDR1 is SGDLS, CDR2 YYNGEE. CDR3 in DNA: TGTGCCAGCAGCGTCGAAGGACAGCGTAATTCACCCCTCCACTTT. The encoded protein is CASSVEGQRNSPLHF.

This rearrangement joins TRBV19 to TRBJ2-2; a weak D match, TRBD1 (6 bases). The length of the CDR3 is 13 residues. Trimming removed 8 bases from V and 5 bases from J, with 12 bases in between. Germline-derived CDR1 and CDR2 are LNHDA and SQIVND (reference sequence). CDR3 coding DNA: TGTGCCAGTGAAGGGGGTGGGACCGGGGAGCTGTTTTTT. Protein sequence: CASEGGGTGELFF.

The genes are TRBV7-2 and TRBJ2-2; tentatively, D is TRBD2 (6 bases). Trimming stripped 5 bases from V and 6 bases from J, with 16 bases between. Germline loops: CDR1 SGHTA, CDR2 FQGNSA. The CDR3 consists of 15 residues. CDR3 coding DNA: TGTGCCAGCAGCCGAGCTACTAGCAGCCCCGGGGAGCTGTTTTTT. Translated, it gives CASSRATSSPGELFF.

The rearrangement joins TRBV9 to TRBJ1-1, with a possible D match to TRBD1 (5 bases). V lost 4 bases and J 5 bases, leaving 12 bases between the germline ends. Germline V gene sequence: CDR1 SGDLS, CDR2 YYNGEE. The CDR3 covers 13 residues. The CDR3 loop reads CASSSRDLTEAFF. DNA of the CDR3: TGTGCCAGCAGCTCCAGGGATTTAACTGAAGCTTTCTTT.

The CDR3 region has the DNA TGTGCCACGGGACTAGCGGGCGATACGCAGTATTTT. Translation: CATGLAGDTQYF. The J gene is TRBJ2-3, the V gene TRBV28, with TRBD2 matching 12 bases. CDR1 and CDR2 from the germline V gene are MDHEN and SYDVKM. V was pared by 10 bases and J by 6 bases, with 2 bases of the junction left unmatched. This CDR3 spans 12 amino acids.

The sample holds one count of this clone. J is TRBJ1-1 and V is TRBV19; no clear D gene. The CDR3 covers 12 residues. V lost 11 bases and J lost 0, with 10 bases in between. Looked up from germline, CDR1 is LNHDA and CDR2 is SQIVND (reference sequence). CDR3 nucleotides: TGTGCCTCCGGGGTCCTGAACACTGAAGCTTTCTTT. Translation: CASGVLNTEAFF. The full variable domain, its missing parts supplied by reference TRBV19 and TRBJ1-1, is DGGITQSPKYLFRKEGQNVTLSCEQNLNHDAMYWYRQDPGQGLRLIYYSQIVNDFQKGDIAEGYSVSREKKESFPLTVTSAQKNPTAFYLCASGVLNTEAFFGQGTRLTVV.

The rearrangement links TRBV7-9 to TRBJ2-7; 7 nucleotides align to TRBD2. The CDR3 extends over 14 amino acids. Germline CDR1 is SEHNR and CDR2 is FQNEAQ (reference sequence). V trimming: 5 bases; J trimming: 6 bases; junction bases outside the gene matches: 10. The CDR3 nucleotides are TGTGCCAGCAGCCCGGACTGGGCGGGAGTCGAGCAGTACTTC. Protein product: CASSPDWAGVEQYF.

For the CDR3, the DNA is TGTGCCACACAGGGCGTGGGTAATGAGCAGTTCTTC. This gives the protein CATQGVGNEQFF. The gene calls are TRBV6-4 and TRBJ2-1; the D gene is possibly TRBD1 (6 bases). The V gene's germline CDR1 is MRHNA and CDR2 SNTAGT. V gave up 10 bases and J gave up 7 bases, with 14 bases separating them. The CDR3 loop spans 12 amino acids.

The rearrangement uses TRBV14 and TRBJ2-6; no reliable D call. From germline, CDR1 is SGHDN and CDR2 FVKESK. This CDR3 region has 15 residues. Trimming removed 3 bases at V and 0 bases at J, with 6 bases between. The CDR3 nucleotides read TGTGCCAGCAGCCATGAGGTCTCTGGGGCCAACGTCCTGACTTTC. This sequence encodes CASSHEVSGANVLTF.

The V and J genes are TRBV19 and TRBJ1-1; D uncertain. Deletions cut 3 bases from V and 10 bases from J, with 15 bases between. Germline V gene lookup returns CDR1 LNHDA and CDR2 SQIVND (reference sequence). The CDR3 has 13 amino acids. CDR3 coding DNA: TGTGCCAGTAGTATTTCGTGGTCTTCCGGAGCTTTCTTT. It codes for CASSISWSSGAFF. Together with reference TRBV19 and TRBJ1-1, the CDR3 gives the full variable domain: DGGITQSPKYLFRKEGQNVTLSCEQNLNHDAMYWYRQDPGQGLRLIYYSQIVNDFQKGDIAEGYSVSREKKESFPLTVTSAQKNPTAFYLCASSISWSSGAFFGQGTRLTVV.

This clone was found a few times. The genes are TRBV4-1 and TRBJ1-5; the D is unclear. V was pared by 0 bases and J by 0 bases, with 12 bases between. This CDR3 contains 17 residues. Germline V lookup: CDR1 MGHRA, CDR2 YSYEKL. The CDR3 sequence: CASSQETGRYSNQPQHF. The CDR3 bases are TGCGCCAGCAGCCAAGAAACTGGGCGATATAGCAATCAGCCCCAGCATTTT.

This sequence joins TRBV5-1 and TRBJ2-5, with 7 bases lining up with TRBD1. Germline V gives CDR1 SGHRS, CDR2 YFSETQ. The CDR3 runs 14 residues. The J segment lost 4 bases and the V segment lost 4 bases, leaving 7 bases of the junction unmatched. The DNA of the CDR3 is TGCGCCAGCAGCGACAGGGTTGGTGGAGAGACCCAGTACTTC. Translating gives CASSDRVGGETQYF.

The genes are TRBV19 and TRBJ1-2; D remains unclear. V was clipped by 7 bases and J by 4 bases, with 13 bases between them. The germline CDR1 and CDR2 sequences are LNHDA and SQIVND (reference sequence). There are 13 residues in the CDR3. CDR3 residues: CASTIGGTYGYTF. CDR3 coding DNA: TGTGCCAGTACTATCGGCGGTACCTATGGCTACACCTTC.

The chain has TRBV20-1 and TRBJ2-1; no clear D gene. This CDR3 has 11 residues. Germline V CDR1 and CDR2: DFQATT, SNEGSKA (reference sequence). V shed 5 bases and J shed 5 bases, with 7 bases lying between them. In DNA, the CDR3 is TGCAGTGCTGACACCCACAATGAGCAGTTCTTC. This sequence encodes CSADTHNEQFF.

The table lists this clone with a few counts. V and J are TRBV7-3 and TRBJ1-3, with D unresolved. Between the trimmed V and J ends, which lost 5 bases and 3 bases, there was a span of 8 bases. Looked up from germline, CDR1 is SGHTA and CDR2 is FQGTGA. CDR3 length equals 13 residues. CDR3 in amino acids: CASSINSGNTIYF. Written as DNA, the CDR3 is TGTGCCAGCAGCATAAACAGTGGAAACACCATATATTTT. Filled out from reference TRBV7-3 and TRBJ1-3, the complete variable domain reads GAGVSQTPSNKVTEKGKYVELRCDPISGHTALYWYRQSLGQGPEFLIYFQGTGAADDSGLPNDRFFAVRPEGSVSTLKIQRTERGDSAVYLCASSINSGNTIYFGEGSWLTVV.

This chain links TRBV13 with TRBJ2-7; TRBD1 might be the D (8 bases). The V and J ends lost 6 bases and 6 bases respectively, with 21 bases between them. This CDR3 comprises 15 residues. Germline values: CDR1 PRHDT, CDR2 FYEKMQ (reference sequence). CDR3 region: CASSLRTGRTSEQYF. In nucleotides, the CDR3 is TGTGCCAGCAGTCTTAGGACAGGGCGGACTAGCGAGCAGTACTTC.

The genes are TRBV13 and TRBJ2-7; tentative D call: TRBD1 (6 bases). The CDR3 totals 14 residues. Trimming pared 0 bases from V and 0 bases from J, leaving 6 bases between. Per the germline V gene, CDR1 is PRHDT and CDR2 is FYEKMQ (reference sequence). The CDR3 sequence: CASSLGDSSYEQYF. CDR3 nucleotides: TGTGCCAGCAGCTTAGGGGACAGCTCCTACGAGCAGTACTTC.

The rearrangement links TRBV18 to TRBJ2-7; D gene ambiguous. Germline values: CDR1 KGHSH, CDR2 LQKENI. The V end lost 2 bases, the J end lost 2 bases, and 10 bases lay between the germline ends. The CDR3 covers 14 residues. The CDR3 sequence is CASSPVATAYEQYF. For the CDR3, the DNA is TGTGCCAGCTCACCAGTAGCAACCGCCTACGAGCAGTACTTC.

The chain carries TRBV18 and TRBJ1-1; 9 bases align to TRBD1. The trim removed 6 bases at V and 4 bases at J, leaving 6 bases unmatched. This CDR3 spans 14 amino acids. The germline CDR1 and CDR2 sequences are KGHSH and LQKENI. The CDR3 region is CASSHTGGSTEAFF. In nucleotides, the CDR3 is TGTGCCAGCTCTCACACAGGGGGCAGCACTGAAGCTTTCTTT.

The rearrangement joins TRBV5-1 to TRBJ2-3, with 14 bases matching TRBD2. Germline CDR1 reads SGHRS; CDR2 reads YFSETQ. V was clipped by 4 bases and J by 4 bases; unmatched bases: 2. This CDR3 comprises 15 residues. CDR3: CASSPGLAGADTQYF. In DNA form, the CDR3 reads TGCGCCAGCAGCCCGGGACTAGCGGGAGCAGATACGCAGTATTTT.